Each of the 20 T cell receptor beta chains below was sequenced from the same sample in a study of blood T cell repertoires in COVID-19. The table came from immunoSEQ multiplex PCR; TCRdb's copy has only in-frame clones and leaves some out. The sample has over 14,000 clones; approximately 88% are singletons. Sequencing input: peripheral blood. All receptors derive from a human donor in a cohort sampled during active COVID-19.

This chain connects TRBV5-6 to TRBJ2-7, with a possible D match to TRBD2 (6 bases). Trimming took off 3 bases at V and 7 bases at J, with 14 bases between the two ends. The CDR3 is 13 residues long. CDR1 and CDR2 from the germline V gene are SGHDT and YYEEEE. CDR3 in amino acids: CASSWGLNGEQYF. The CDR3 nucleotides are TGTGCCAGCAGCTGGGGACTCAATGGTGAGCAGTACTTC. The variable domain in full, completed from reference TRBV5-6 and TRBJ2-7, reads DAGVTQSPTHLIKTRGQQVTLRCSPKSGHDTVSWYQQALGQGPQFIFQYYEEEERQRGNFPDRFSGHQFPNYSSELNVNALLLGDSALYLCASSWGLNGEQYFGPGTRLTVT.

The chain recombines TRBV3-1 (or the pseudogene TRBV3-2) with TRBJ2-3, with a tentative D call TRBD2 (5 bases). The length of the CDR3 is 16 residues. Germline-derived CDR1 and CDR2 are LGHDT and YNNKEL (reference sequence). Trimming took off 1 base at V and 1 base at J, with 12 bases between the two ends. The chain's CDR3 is CASSQGVQAGTDTQYF. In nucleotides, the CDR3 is TGTGCCAGCAGCCAAGGGGTTCAAGCGGGCACAGATACGCAGTATTTT.

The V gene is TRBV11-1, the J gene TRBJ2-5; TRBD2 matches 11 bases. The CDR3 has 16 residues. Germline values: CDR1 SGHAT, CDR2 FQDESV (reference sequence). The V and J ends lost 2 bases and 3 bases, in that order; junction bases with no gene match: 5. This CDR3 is CASSLYLAGGKETQYF. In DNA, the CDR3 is TGTGCCAGCAGCTTATATCTAGCGGGGGGAAAAGAGACCCAGTACTTC.

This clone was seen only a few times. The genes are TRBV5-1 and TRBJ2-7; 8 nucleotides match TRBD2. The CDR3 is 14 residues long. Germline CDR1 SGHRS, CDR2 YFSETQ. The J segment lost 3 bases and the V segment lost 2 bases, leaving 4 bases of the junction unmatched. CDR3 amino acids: CASSFAAGVYEQYF. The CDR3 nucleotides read TGCGCCAGCAGCTTTGCAGCGGGAGTCTACGAGCAGTACTTC.

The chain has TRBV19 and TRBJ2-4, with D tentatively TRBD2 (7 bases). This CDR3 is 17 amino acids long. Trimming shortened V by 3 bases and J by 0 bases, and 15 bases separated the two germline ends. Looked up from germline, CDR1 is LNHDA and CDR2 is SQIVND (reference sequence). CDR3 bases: TGTGCCAGTAGTATCCGGGGGGCTGAGGCAGCCAAAAACATTCAGTACTTC. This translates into CASSIRGAEAAKNIQYF.

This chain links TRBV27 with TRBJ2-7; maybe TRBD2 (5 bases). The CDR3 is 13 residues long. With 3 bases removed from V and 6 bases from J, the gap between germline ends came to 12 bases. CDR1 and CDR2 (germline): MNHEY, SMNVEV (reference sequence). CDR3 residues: CASSFVGSAEQYF. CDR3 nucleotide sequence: TGTGCCAGCAGTTTTGTAGGGAGTGCCGAGCAGTACTTC.

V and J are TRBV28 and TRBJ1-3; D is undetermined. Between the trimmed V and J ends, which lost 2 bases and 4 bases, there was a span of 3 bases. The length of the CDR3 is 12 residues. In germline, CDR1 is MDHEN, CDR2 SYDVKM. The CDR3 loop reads CASSLVGNTIYF. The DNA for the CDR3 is TGTGCCAGCAGTTTAGTAGGAAACACCATATATTTT.

DNA of the CDR3: TGTGCCAGCAGCTTAACAGTGAACAATCAGCCCCAGCATTTT. Its translation: CASSLTVNNQPQHF. This rearrangement joins TRBV7-2 to TRBJ1-5, with D unresolved. Trimming removed 2 bases from V and 3 bases from J, with 8 bases in between. The germline V gene encodes CDR1 SGHTA and CDR2 FQGNSA. CDR3 length equals 14 residues. Supplemented by reference TRBV7-2 and TRBJ1-5, the full variable domain reads GAGVSQSPSNKVTEKGKDVELRCDPISGHTALYWYRQSLGQGLEFLIYFQGNSAPDKSGLPSDRFSAERTGGSVSTLTIQRTQQEDSAVYLCASSLTVNNQPQHFGDGTRLSIL.

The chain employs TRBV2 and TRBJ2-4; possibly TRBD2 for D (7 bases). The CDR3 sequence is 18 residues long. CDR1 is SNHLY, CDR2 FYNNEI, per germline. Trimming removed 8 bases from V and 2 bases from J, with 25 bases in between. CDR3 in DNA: TGTGCCAGCGCCACCAGAGGGGGGGGACCCTTAACCAAAAACATTCAGTACTTC. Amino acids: CASATRGGGPLTKNIQYF.

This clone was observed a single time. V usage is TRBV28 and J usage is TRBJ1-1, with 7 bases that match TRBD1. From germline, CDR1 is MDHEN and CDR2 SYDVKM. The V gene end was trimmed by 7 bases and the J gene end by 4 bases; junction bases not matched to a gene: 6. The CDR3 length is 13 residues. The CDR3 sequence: CASMIQGGTEAFF. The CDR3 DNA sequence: TGTGCCAGCATGATCCAGGGGGGCACTGAAGCTTTCTTT.

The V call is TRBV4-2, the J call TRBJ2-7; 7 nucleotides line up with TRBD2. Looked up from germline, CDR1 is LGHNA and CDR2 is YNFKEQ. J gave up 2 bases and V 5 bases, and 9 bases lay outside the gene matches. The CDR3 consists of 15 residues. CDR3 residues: CASSNGAGMAYEQYF. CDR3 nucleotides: TGTGCCAGCAGCAACGGAGCGGGAATGGCCTACGAGCAGTACTTC.

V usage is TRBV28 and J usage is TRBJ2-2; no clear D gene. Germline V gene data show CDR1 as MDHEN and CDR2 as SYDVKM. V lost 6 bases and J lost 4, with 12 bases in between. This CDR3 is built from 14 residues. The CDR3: CASRKSRSTGELFF. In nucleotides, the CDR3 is TGTGCCAGCAGAAAAAGCCGGAGCACCGGGGAGCTGTTTTTT.

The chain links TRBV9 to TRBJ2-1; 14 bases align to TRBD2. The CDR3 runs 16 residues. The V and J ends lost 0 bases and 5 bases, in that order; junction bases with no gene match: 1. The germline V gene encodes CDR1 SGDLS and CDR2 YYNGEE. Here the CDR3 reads CASSVGGLAGDNEQFF. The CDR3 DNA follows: TGTGCCAGCAGCGTAGGGGGACTAGCGGGAGACAATGAGCAGTTCTTC.

The CDR3, as DNA: TGTGCCAGCAGCTCCCGGAGTGGACAGGGGGAGGCCAAAAACATTCAGTACTTC. It codes for CASSSRSGQGEAKNIQYF. V is TRBV11-3 and J is TRBJ2-4, with 10 bases identical to TRBD1. V lost 4 bases and J lost 1; bases outside the gene matches: 10. CDR3 length: 18 amino acids. Germline V CDR1 and CDR2: SGHNT, YENEEA.

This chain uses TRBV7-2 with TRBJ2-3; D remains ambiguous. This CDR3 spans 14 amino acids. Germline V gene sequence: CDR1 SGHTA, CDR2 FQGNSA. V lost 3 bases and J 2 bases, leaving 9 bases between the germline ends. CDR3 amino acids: CASSFFLATDTQYF. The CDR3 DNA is TGTGCCAGCAGCTTTTTCTTAGCCACAGATACGCAGTATTTT.

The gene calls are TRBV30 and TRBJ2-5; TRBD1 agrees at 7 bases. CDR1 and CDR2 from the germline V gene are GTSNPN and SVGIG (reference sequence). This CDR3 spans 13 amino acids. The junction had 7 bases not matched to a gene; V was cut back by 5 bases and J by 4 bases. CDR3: CAWWDRLLETQYF. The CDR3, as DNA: TGTGCCTGGTGGGACAGATTGTTAGAGACCCAGTACTTC.

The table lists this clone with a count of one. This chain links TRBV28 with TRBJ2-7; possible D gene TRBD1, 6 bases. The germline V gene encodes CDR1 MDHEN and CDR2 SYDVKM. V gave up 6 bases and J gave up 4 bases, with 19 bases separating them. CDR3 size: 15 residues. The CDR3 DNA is TGTGCCAGCAGCCTACAGGGTTTGATTAAATACGAGCAGTACTTC. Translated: CASSLQGLIKYEQYF.

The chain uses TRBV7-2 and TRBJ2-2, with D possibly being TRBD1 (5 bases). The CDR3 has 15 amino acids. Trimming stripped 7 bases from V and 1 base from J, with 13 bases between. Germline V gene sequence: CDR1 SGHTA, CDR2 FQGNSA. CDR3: CASKGLPGNTGELFF. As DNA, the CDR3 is TGTGCCAGCAAGGGGTTGCCCGGGAACACCGGGGAGCTGTTTTTT.

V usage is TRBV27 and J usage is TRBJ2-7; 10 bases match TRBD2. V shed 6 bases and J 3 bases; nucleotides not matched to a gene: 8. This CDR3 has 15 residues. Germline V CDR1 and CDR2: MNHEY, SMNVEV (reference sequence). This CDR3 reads CASRSFSGRNYEQYF. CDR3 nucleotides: TGTGCCAGCAGATCCTTTAGCGGGAGGAACTACGAGCAGTACTTC.

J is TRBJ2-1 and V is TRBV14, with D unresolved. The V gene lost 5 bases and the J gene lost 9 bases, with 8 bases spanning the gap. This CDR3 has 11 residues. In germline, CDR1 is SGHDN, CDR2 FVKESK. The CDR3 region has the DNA TGTGCCAGCAGCTCTATAGCTGAGCAGTTCTTC. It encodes CASSSIAEQFF.